This T cell receptor beta chain emerged from a study of read filtering for tumor transcriptome and immune sequencing. For the study at large: RNA-seq yielded only about 75 to 1,400 TCR reads, IR-seq about 4 to 10.27 million.

Molecular barcoded adaptors covering alpha/delta and beta/gamma chains were used on approximately 400 ng RNA. TCRdb fed the reads into MiXCR, producing one record per CDR3 protein. The sample has fewer than 50,000 distinct CDR3 sequences; roughly an eighth are singletons. To note about this clonotype: The antigen remains unidentified.

Overall study results and limits: The CD138-negative fraction was mixed bone marrow immune cells, not pure T cells. In IR-seq, single-read clonotypes were about 80% of clonotypes but around 3.5% of reads. Dropping single-read clonotypes raised IR-seq and RNA-seq shared-clonotype correlation.

CDR1 MDHEN and CDR2 SYDVKM come from the germline V gene. The CDR3 runs to 12 residues. Trimming pared 8 bases from V and 6 bases from J, leaving 11 bases between. The sequencing sample was made of a population of CD138-negative cells sorted from bone marrow. The chain couples TRBV28 to TRBJ2-1; D is ambiguous. This TCR derives from a donor aged 40 or older with multiple myeloma. The CDR3 bases are TGTGCCAGCGGTGTTGTACTCAATGAGCAGTTCTTC. This encodes CASGVVLNEQFF.